Listed below are T cell receptor beta chains from one sample, sequenced in a study of T cells in Graves' hyperthyroidism and ophthalmopathy. One entry per CDR3 protein results from TCRdb running MiXCR on the multiplex PCR reads. The sample yields 650,000 to 750,000 distinct CDR3 sequences, around 15% seen once. The sequenced sample was blood. The source of these receptors is a woman aged 18 to 35 with Graves' hyperthyroidism. The CDR3 runs from the conserved cysteine through the conserved F or W. Each record gives: D gene, clone size, V gene, J gene, CDR3 protein, CDR3 DNA. The D gene is left open where the match is weak. The size of a clone is reported for some rows only, either as once, few or many, or as a class for expanded clones.

TRBD2,NA,TRBV10-3,TRBJ2-1,CAISLAGESPYNEQFF,TGTGCCATCAGTCTAGCGGGAGAATCCCCCTACAATGAGCAGTTCTTC
NA,few,TRBV7-9,TRBJ2-1,CASSSTGSYNEQFF,TGTGCCAGCAGCTCTACTGGGTCTTACAATGAGCAGTTCTTC
TRBD2,few,TRBV27,TRBJ2-7,CASSLAPLAGDLGEQYF,TGTGCCAGCAGTTTGGCCCCCCTAGCGGGGGACTTGGGTGAGCAGTACTTC
NA,many,TRBV7-9,TRBJ1-2,CASRRPPGGDGYTF,TGTGCCAGCAGGCGGCCCCCGGGAGGAGATGGCTACACCTTC
NA,NA,TRBV29-1,TRBJ2-5,CSVELRGQLQETQYF,TGCAGCGTTGAACTGCGAGGACAGCTACAAGAGACCCAGTACTTC
NA,NA,TRBV13,TRBJ2-4,CASSWVNVNIQYF,TGTGCCAGCAGCTGGGTTAATGTAAACATTCAGTACTTC
NA,many,TRBV11-2,TRBJ2-7,CASSPKQGTYEQYF,TGTGCCAGCAGCCCAAAACAGGGAACCTACGAGCAGTACTTC
NA,many,TRBV7-2,TRBJ2-4,CASSLDPPLAGDIQYF,TGTGCCAGCAGCTTAGATCCCCCCCTCGCTGGGGACATTCAGTACTTC
NA,few,TRBV11-3,TRBJ2-2,CASSQGSNTGELFF,TGTGCCAGCTCCCAGGGGTCGAACACCGGGGAGCTGTTTTTT
NA,many,TRBV7-2,TRBJ1-2,CASSLERTHYGYTF,TGTGCCAGCAGCTTAGAGCGAACTCACTATGGCTACACCTTC
NA,many,TRBV20-1,TRBJ2-3,CSASWMGRTDTQYF,TGCAGTGCTAGCTGGATGGGCCGCACAGATACGCAGTATTTT
NA,NA,TRBV4-1,TRBJ2-7,CASSQPGCEQYF,TGCGCCAGCAGCCAACCAGGGTGCGAGCAGTACTTC
TRBD1,many,TRBV2,TRBJ2-2,CASSLDRDTGELFF,TGTGCCAGCAGCTTGGACAGGGACACCGGGGAGCTGTTTTTT
TRBD1,many,TRBV28,TRBJ2-7,CASSPSGTGVYEQYF,TGTGCCAGCAGCCCGTCTGGGACAGGGGTTTACGAGCAGTACTTC
NA,many,TRBV9,TRBJ1-1,CASSVGLGRGLMNTEAFF,TGTGCCAGCAGCGTAGGCCTGGGACGGGGACTCATGAACACTGAAGCTTTCTTT
NA,NA,TRBV7-9,TRBJ2-5,CASSGAGQGGIETQYF,TGTGCCAGCAGCGGGGCCGGGCAGGGAGGAATAGAGACCCAGTACTTC
NA,NA,TRBV20-1,TRBJ1-1,CSAPSTTEAFF,TGCAGTGCTCCCAGCACCACTGAAGCTTTCTTT
NA,many,TRBV6-2/TRBV6-3,TRBJ1-2,CASSPDSLYGYTF,TGTGCCAGCAGCCCCGACAGTCTCTATGGCTACACCTTC
NA,once,TRBV5-1,TRBJ1-1,CASRYQRSEAFF,TGCGCCAGCAGGTATCAGAGGTCAGAAGCTTTCTTT
TRBD2,few,TRBV18,TRBJ2-1,CASSPGSGRGAEQFF,TGTGCCAGCTCACCAGGGAGCGGGAGAGGGGCTGAGCAGTTCTTC
NA,many,TRBV6-1,TRBJ2-3,CASSIRTGPSTDTQYF,TGTGCCAGCAGTATCCGGACTGGACCTAGCACAGATACGCAGTATTTT
NA,few,TRBV9,TRBJ2-1,CASSVGGRPNEQFF,TGTGCCAGCAGCGTAGGCGGTAGACCTAATGAGCAGTTCTTC